This record covers a single TCR beta chain. Its cognate antigen is unknown. The data are from a study of glioma-infiltrating T cells after dendritic cell vaccination. Study-level results: Estimated pretreatment TIL content predicted outcome after dendritic cell vaccination.

None of the glioblastoma patients had an isocitrate dehydrogenase mutation. Up to about 2 ug genomic DNA was used for TCRB CDR3 amplification. TCRdb keeps only in-frame clones here, not all; method: immunoSEQ multiplex PCR. The table shows 80,000 to 100,000 clones, with about 79% occurring only once. Source: blood, taken before dendritic cell vaccination. The sequence was obtained from a human donor with glioblastoma.

The CDR3 bases are TGTGCCAGCAGCTCTCCCCTCCAGCGGGGGGACATTCAGTACTTC. This gives the protein CASSSPLQRGDIQYF. The genes are TRBV7-2 and TRBJ2-4; 9 bases agree with TRBD2. The germline CDR1 and CDR2 sequences are SGHTA and FQGNSA. Trimming removed 4 bases from V and 8 bases from J; junction bases left unmatched: 9. The CDR3 extends over 15 amino acids. Full variable domain (remainder filled in from reference TRBV7-2 and TRBJ2-4): GAGVSQSPSNKVTEKGKDVELRCDPISGHTALYWYRQSLGQGLEFLIYFQGNSAPDKSGLPSDRFSAERTGGSVSTLTIQRTQQEDSAVYLCASSSPLQRGDIQYFGAGTRLSVL.